The clone carrying this TCR beta chain was recorded only once. V trimming: 8 bases; J trimming: 2 bases; junction bases outside the gene matches: 7. The length of the CDR3 is 14 residues. Germline V gene data show CDR1 as MDHEN and CDR2 as SYDVKM. This record belongs to a study of blood T cell repertoires in COVID-19. Turning to the study itself: Nucleic acid was either cDNA or gDNA, and it came from T cells, B-cell-depleted T cells, or PBMCs.

Under the authors' procedure: Estimates of nucleated cell counts were drawn from the amplification of reference gene primers. TCRdb's copy holds only in-frame clones and misses some; the assay was immunoSEQ multiplex PCR. Clonal size and the V and J genes are those of that table, whereas D and trimming came from the DNA. This sample carries about 100,000 clones, roughly 76% of them seen once, and the ten largest clones take roughly 4.8%. This sequence joins TRBV28 and TRBJ2-5; TRBD2 matches 8 bases. The sequenced material came from peripheral blood. The receptor comes from a man older than 75 with COVID-19, enrolled during active disease. CDR3 DNA: TGTGCCAGCGTCCCGGGGGGGCTTCAAGAGACCCAGTACTTC. This encodes CASVPGGLQETQYF.